This TCR beta chain is from a study of memory CD4+ T cells and cytomegalovirus serostatus. The wider study: Donors were healthy Belgian adults, 10 or so CMV seropositive and approximately 23 seronegative. General study results and limits: The CMV-associated TCR signature appears largely within the CD4+ memory repertoire. Of 150 to 200 reported CMV TCRbeta sequences, around 62 were found in memory CD4+ repertoires.

Produced via immunoSEQ multiplex PCR; TCRdb's table is partial and in-frame only. Among 56,000 or so clones, roughly 82% were seen once, and the ten largest hold roughly 0.4%. In regard to this clone: Its antigen is unknown.

Single viable CD3+CD4+CD8-CD45RO+ cells were sorted as the memory CD4+ T cells. The CDR3 is 14 amino acids. Germline CDR1 reads SNHLY; CDR2 reads FYNNEI. V was clipped by 7 bases and J by 1 base; unmatched bases: 5. Specimen: memory CD4+ T cells from blood. The receptor's source is an adult in good health and CMV-seronegative. This chain links TRBV2 with TRBJ1-1; 8 positions agree with TRBD1. CDR3 in DNA: TGTGCCAGCACCCCGACAGGGGCGAACACTGAAGCTTTCTTT. This gives the protein CASTPTGANTEAFF.